This TCR beta chain was sequenced during a study of regulatory T cells in long-lasting Graves disease. About the research overall: Graves' patients, diagnosed recently, had received antithyroid drugs under 3 months.

V trimming: 1 base; J trimming: 2 bases; junction bases outside the gene matches: 5. CDR1 is MNHEY, CDR2 SVGAGI, per germline. CDR3 length: 16 amino acids. Documented time point: newly diagnosed GD, antithyroid drugs for less than 3 months. Researchers made the TCR library from RNA that was extracted from PBMCs. Construction of the TCR beta libraries employed iRepertoire HTBI primers in conjunction with Arm-PCR of CDR3 regions. In the study's own analysis: In the combined samples, 50 to 75 TRBV and 14 to 15 TRBJ segments were identified. TCRdb reanalysed the multiplex PCR reads using MiXCR and keeps one entry per CDR3 protein. TCRdb, rather than the study authors, made the V and J calls. The repertoire includes more than 300,000 distinct CDR3 sequences, roughly 16% of them detected once, and around 20% sits in the top ten. These data were also reused for a study on T cells in Graves' hyperthyroidism and ophthalmopathy. Per that paper: The HTBI primer set served for first-round RT-PCR of the TCR CDR3.

The V call is TRBV6-5, the J call TRBJ2-3, with 8 bases that match TRBD2. The sequencing used peripheral blood mononuclear cells (PBMCs), collected at new diagnosis, from a patient treated with antithyroid drugs. The clonotype was recovered from a woman aged 18-29 years with Graves disease. The CDR3: CASSYWSGGPTDTQYF. The CDR3 DNA reads as TGTGCCAGCAGTTACTGGAGCGGGGGCCCCACAGATACGCAGTATTTT.